A single sample is the source of the 7 T cell receptor beta chains below, sequenced in a study of blood T cell repertoires in COVID-19. Clones were read by immunoSEQ multiplex PCR, and TCRdb kept only the in-frame ones, dropping some. The profile covers approximately 190,000 clones, with less than 90% appearing a single time and 20% taken by the ten largest. The sequenced material came from peripheral blood. The receptor source for this set is a human donor in a cohort sampled during active COVID-19.

The table lists this clone with a count of one. The gene calls are TRBV3-1 (or the pseudogene TRBV3-2) and TRBJ1-3, with D possibly matching TRBD1 (5 bases). The CDR3 is 15 residues long. Germline CDR1 LGHDT, CDR2 YNNKEL (reference sequence). V gave up 4 bases and J gave up 2 bases, with 12 bases separating them. The CDR3 DNA is TGTGCCAGCAGCCCCAGTAGGGGAACTGGAAACACCATATATTTT. It codes for CASSPSRGTGNTIYF.

This clone appeared once. The rearrangement uses TRBV19 and TRBJ1-5, with D hard to call. CDR1 is LNHDA and CDR2 is SQIVND in the germline V gene (reference sequence). V lost 3 bases and J lost 5, with 11 bases in between. This CDR3 has 14 amino acids. CDR3 loop: CASSIAEQHQPQHF. The CDR3 coding sequence is TGTGCCAGTAGTATCGCCGAACAACATCAGCCCCAGCATTTT.

The V and J genes are TRBV5-8 and TRBJ2-5, with D perhaps TRBD2 (6 bases). Germline assignment: CDR1 SGHTS and CDR2 YDEGEE. The V end lost 3 bases, the J end lost 1 base, and 13 bases lay between the germline ends. This CDR3 is built from 15 residues. The CDR3 DNA reads TGTGCCAGCAGCTCCGAGGGACTGCGCCAAGAGACCCAGTACTTC. Amino acid sequence: CASSSEGLRQETQYF.

This clone was counted only a few times. V gene TRBV30 combines with J gene TRBJ1-1, with D possibly matching TRBD1 (5 bases). The germline CDR1 and CDR2 sequences are GTSNPN and SVGIG (reference sequence). The V and J ends lost 3 bases and 1 base respectively, with 12 bases between them. The CDR3 is 14 amino acids. The CDR3 DNA follows: TGTGCCTGGAGCGCCAGGGCCGGGAACACTGAAGCTTTCTTT. The encoded protein is CAWSARAGNTEAFF.

J is TRBJ2-5 and V is TRBV6-5; tentative D call: TRBD1 (6 bases). Germline lookup yields CDR1 MNHEY and CDR2 SVGAGI. V gave up 2 bases and J gave up 4 bases, with 17 bases separating them. The CDR3 is 16 residues long. For the CDR3, the DNA is TGTGCCAGCAGTTACGGACTCAGGCAGGGGTCAGAGACCCAGTACTTC. It translates to CASSYGLRQGSETQYF.

The chain uses TRBV2 and TRBJ2-4; 7 nucleotides match TRBD2. This CDR3 is 14 amino acids long. With V trimmed by 4 bases and J by 0 bases, 0 bases remained unmatched. The germline V gene encodes CDR1 SNHLY and CDR2 FYNNEI. CDR3 bases: TGTGCCAGCAGTGCGGGGGGAGCCAAAAACATTCAGTACTTC. It yields the protein CASSAGGAKNIQYF.

The chain joins TRBV28 to TRBJ1-4, with D uncertain. Germline V gene data show CDR1 as MDHEN and CDR2 as SYDVKM. Trimming left V 5 bases short and J 6 bases short, with 16 bases between. The CDR3 covers 15 residues. The CDR3 reads CASSPYRYGDEKLFF. The CDR3 DNA is TGTGCCAGCAGTCCCTACCGGTACGGGGATGAAAAACTGTTTTTT.